This passage covers 26 T cell receptor beta chains from one sample sequenced in a study of blood T cells in healthy people across ages. With a J-beta primer mix and a sample-barcoded 5' primer, a second PCR ran about 7 to 12 cycles. In TCRdb, the 5' RACE reads were re-called with MiXCR into one record per CDR3 protein. Of over 1.5 million distinct CDR3 sequences in the sample, about 50% were seen once. Sample: blood. The receptors were gathered from a woman aged 40 to 50 in good health.

This sequence joins TRBV2 and TRBJ2-5, with unresolved D. Judging by the DNA end, TRBJ2-7 fits better; the J call may be wrong. This CDR3 spans 15 amino acids. Germline loops: CDR1 SNHLY, CDR2 FYNNEI. The CDR3 loop is CASTGLVADPYEQYF. The CDR3 DNA reads TGTGCCAGCACTGGCCTAGTGGCGGACCCCTACGAGCAGTACTTC.

This clonotype was observed a few times. The V call is TRBV24-1, the J call TRBJ2-7; D possibly corresponds to TRBD1 (5 bases). Between the trimmed V and J ends, which lost 9 bases and 6 bases, there was a span of 20 bases. Germline-derived CDR1 and CDR2 are KGHDR and SFDVKD. The CDR3 is 14 residues long. Here the CDR3 DNA reads TGTGCCACCGGATCGACAGACCGCCCGGGCGAGCAGTACTTC. Translation gives CATGSTDRPGEQYF.

Concerning this clonotype itself: This may arise from a read error, as a much more abundant clone is one base away. The chain has TRBV10-3 and TRBJ2-7, with D tentatively TRBD2 (6 bases). The CDR3 runs to 13 residues. V dropped 11 bases and J dropped 0 bases, with 14 bases sitting between them. Germline V CDR1 and CDR2: ENHRY, SYGVKD. Here the CDR3 reads CAARDLSSYEQYF. The CDR3 nucleotides are TGTGCCGCCCGGGACTTGAGCTCCTACGAGCAGTACTTC.

This clonotype was seen more than once but under ten times. V usage is TRBV27 and J usage is TRBJ2-4; possibly TRBD2 for D (7 bases). This CDR3 region has 14 residues. The germline V gene encodes CDR1 MNHEY and CDR2 SMNVEV (reference sequence). V was pared by 2 bases and J by 5 bases, with 10 bases between. CDR3 in DNA: TGTGCCAGCAGTTTAGGGGGGGGCCAAAACATTCAGTACTTC. Translated, it gives CASSLGGGQNIQYF.

This clonotype was found once. CDR3 sequence: CASSLGAGDNNYGYTF. CDR3 nucleotides: TGTGCCAGCAGCTTAGGGGCAGGAGACAATAACTATGGCTACACCTTC. The chain is built from TRBV7-9 and TRBJ1-2; D unresolved. Germline lookup yields CDR1 SEHNR and CDR2 FQNEAQ (reference sequence). V gave up 1 base and J gave up 1 base, with 13 bases separating them. The CDR3 covers 16 residues.

Only a few counts were recorded for this clonotype. The rearrangement links TRBV5-1 to TRBJ2-5; unclear D gene. Germline-derived CDR1 and CDR2 are SGHRS and YFSETQ. V was clipped by 5 bases and J by 5 bases, with 16 bases between them. The length of the CDR3 is 14 residues. CDR3 nucleotide sequence: TGCGCCAGCAGTGAAGGGCTAGGAATGGAGACCCAGTACTTC. It specifies CASSEGLGMETQYF. The full variable domain, its missing parts supplied by reference TRBV5-1 and TRBJ2-5, is KAGVTQTPRYLIKTRGQQVTLSCSPISGHRSVSWYQQTPGQGLQFLFEYFSETQRNKGNFPGRFSGRQFSNSRSEMNVSTLELGDSALYLCASSEGLGMETQYFGPGTRLLVL.

This CDR3 is CASSRLQDTQYF. DNA of the CDR3: TGTGCCAGCAGCCGACTGCAGGATACGCAGTATTTT. V gene TRBV3-1 combines with J gene TRBJ2-3; D is unclear. The V end lost 4 bases, the J end lost 6 bases, and 8 bases lay between the germline ends. The CDR3 covers 12 residues. CDR1 and CDR2 (germline): LGHDT, YNNKEL (reference sequence).

V gene TRBV3-1 combines with J gene TRBJ1-2, with 7 bases that match TRBD1. CDR3 length equals 15 residues. Germline V CDR1 and CDR2: LGHDT, YNNKEL (reference sequence). Germline trimming cut 4 bases from V and 4 bases from J; bases unmatched to any gene: 9. CDR3 protein: CASSPPTGWGYGYTF. The DNA for the CDR3 is TGTGCCAGCAGCCCACCGACAGGGTGGGGCTATGGCTACACCTTC.

In this sample, this clonotype turned up a few times. The chain has TRBV4-2 and TRBJ2-5; D is perhaps TRBD2 (6 bases). With 0 bases removed from V and 4 bases from J, the gap between germline ends came to 12 bases. The germline CDR1 and CDR2 sequences are LGHNA and YNFKEQ. The CDR3 is 15 residues long. DNA for the CDR3: TGTGCCAGCAGCCAAGAGCGGGGCCCAGGAGAGACCCAGTACTTC. This gives the protein CASSQERGPGETQYF.

The chain combines TRBV29-1 with TRBJ2-7; 14 nucleotides align to TRBD2. The germline V gene encodes CDR1 SQVTM and CDR2 ANQGSEA. The CDR3 is 17 amino acids. The V and J ends lost 1 base and 2 bases, in that order; junction bases with no gene match: 7. As DNA, the CDR3 is TGCAGCGTTGAAGTGACTAGCGGGGGGGTAGCGGCCTACGAGCAGTACTTC. Amino acids: CSVEVTSGGVAAYEQYF.

The chain carries TRBV6-1 and TRBJ2-7, with 8 bases identical to TRBD1. CDR1 and CDR2 (germline): MNHNS, SASEGT. The CDR3 is made up of 15 amino acids. V was clipped by 6 bases and J by 2 bases; unmatched bases: 9. CDR3 sequence reads: CASSQGTGPTYEQYF. DNA of the CDR3: TGTGCCAGCAGCCAAGGGACAGGACCGACCTACGAGCAGTACTTC.

In this sample, this clonotype turned up a few times. The rearrangement joins TRBV15 to TRBJ2-3, with 7 bases identical to TRBD1. The CDR3 spans 13 residues. After removal of 7 bases from V and 6 bases from J, the junction contained 7 bases not matched to a gene. Germline assignment: CDR1 LNHNV and CDR2 YYDKDF (reference sequence). CDR3 nucleotides: TGTGCCACCAAGCCAGGGGGAGCGGATACGCAGTATTTT. Its translation: CATKPGGADTQYF.

V usage is TRBV28 and J usage is TRBJ2-5; TRBD1 or TRBD2 may be the D gene (5 bases each). This CDR3 has 15 amino acids. Looked up from germline, CDR1 is MDHEN and CDR2 is SYDVKM. The germline V and J ends were trimmed by 4 bases and 4 bases, with 16 bases remaining between them. CDR3 coding DNA: TGTGCCAGCAGTTCCGGGGTTGAGGGGAGAGAGACCCAGTACTTC. Its protein product is CASSSGVEGRETQYF.

CDR3 bases: TGTGCCATCAGTCCGATTAACTATGGCTACACCTTC. Translating it yields CAISPINYGYTF. V and J are TRBV10-3 and TRBJ1-2, with unresolved D. Trimming pared 5 bases from V and 1 base from J, leaving 5 bases between. This CDR3 has 12 amino acids. Germline CDR1 reads ENHRY; CDR2 reads SYGVKD.

The J gene is TRBJ2-5, the V gene TRBV20-1, with D perhaps given as TRBD1 or TRBD2 (5 bases each). The V gene's germline CDR1 is DFQATT and CDR2 SNEGSKA (reference sequence). The CDR3 spans 15 residues. The V gene lost 6 bases and the J gene lost 0 bases, with 17 bases spanning the gap. The CDR3 DNA follows: TGCAGTGCCCGAAGGGGACGAAGTCACCAAGAGACCCAGTACTTC. Amino acid sequence: CSARRGRSHQETQYF.

The rearrangement uses TRBV4-3 and TRBJ1-5; tentatively, D is TRBD1 (6 bases). This CDR3 contains 15 residues. V lost 3 bases and J 4 bases, leaving 13 bases between the germline ends. The V gene's germline CDR1 is LGHNA and CDR2 YSLEER. CDR3 protein: CASSQEPTGNQPQHF. As DNA, the CDR3 is TGCGCCAGCAGCCAGGAGCCTACAGGGAATCAGCCCCAGCATTTT.

The gene calls are TRBV21-1 and TRBJ1-1. TRBV21-1 has pseudogene status. This CDR3 comprises 12 residues. The CDR3 coding sequence is TGTGCCAGCAGCAAATTAAGCACTGAAGCTTTCTTT. Translated: CASSKLSTEAFF.

This clonotype was picked up a small number of times. The chain combines TRBV20-1 with TRBJ1-2; 8 bases are a match to TRBD1. Germline V gives CDR1 DFQATT, CDR2 SNEGSKA (reference sequence). With V trimmed by 0 bases and J by 7 bases, 16 bases remained unmatched. The CDR3 contains 17 residues. Here the CDR3 DNA reads TGCAGTGCTAGAGATGACGGGATGGACAGGGCATTTGCTGGCTACACCTTC. It encodes CSARDDGMDRAFAGYTF.

This clonotype was seen more than once but under ten times. The chain recombines TRBV7-8 with TRBJ2-5; 11 bases fit TRBD2. V was clipped by 4 bases and J by 4 bases; unmatched bases: 5. The germline gives CDR1 SGHVS, CDR2 FQNEAQ. The CDR3 is 15 residues long. The CDR3 sequence: CASSSIAGGPETQYF. The CDR3 nucleotides read TGTGCCAGCAGCTCAATAGCGGGGGGGCCAGAGACCCAGTACTTC. Full variable domain (remainder filled in from reference TRBV7-8 and TRBJ2-5): GAGVSQSPRYKVAKRGQDVALRCDPISGHVSLFWYQQALGQGPEFLTYFQNEAQLDKSGLPSDRFFAERPEGSVSTLKIQRTQQEDSAVYLCASSSIAGGPETQYFGPGTRLLVL.

J is TRBJ2-1 and V is TRBV7-2; perhaps TRBD1 as D (7 bases). Germline CDR1 and CDR2: SGHTA and FQGNSA. CDR3 size: 17 residues. Trimming removed 5 bases at V and 1 base at J, with 18 bases between. The CDR3 nucleotides read TGTGCCAGCAGCATCAAGGGGGCAGGAGGGTCCTACAATGAGCAGTTCTTC. This translates into CASSIKGAGGSYNEQFF.

The chain recombines TRBV24-1 with TRBJ2-5; 10 bases map to TRBD1. Losses at the gene ends were 4 bases for V and 4 bases for J; bases not matched to a gene: 5. The CDR3 length is 15 residues. CDR1 and CDR2 from the germline V gene are KGHDR and SFDVKD. CDR3 sequence: CATSDPRQGAETQYF. Here the CDR3 DNA reads TGTGCCACCAGTGACCCTAGACAGGGGGCAGAGACCCAGTACTTC.

The genes are TRBV25-1 and TRBJ2-3, with D possibly TRBD2 on 5 matching bases. The CDR3 is 15 amino acids. Germline V gene sequence: CDR1 MGHDK, CDR2 SYGVNS. V lost 4 bases to trimming and J lost 4 bases, with 15 bases between them. The CDR3 sequence is CASSASSSGADTQYF. The CDR3 DNA reads TGTGCCAGCAGTGCATCTTCCTCCGGGGCAGATACGCAGTATTTT. Full variable domain (rest looked up from reference TRBV25-1 and TRBJ2-3): EADIYQTPRYLVIGTGKKITLECSQTMGHDKMYWYQQDPGMELHLIHYSYGVNSTEKGDLSSESTVSRIRTEHFPLTLESARPSHTSQYLCASSASSSGADTQYFGPGTRLTVL.

The genes are TRBV7-2 and TRBJ1-2; the match to TRBD1 covers 8 bases. The CDR3 has 14 amino acids. The ends lost 6 bases at V and 4 bases at J; junction bases unmatched: 7. CDR1 is SGHTA, CDR2 FQGNSA, per germline. The CDR3 loop reads CASSFDRGGYGYTF. In nucleotides, the CDR3 is TGTGCCAGCAGTTTTGACAGGGGCGGCTATGGCTACACCTTC.

In its sample, this clonotype was seen many times. This chain links TRBV7-2 with TRBJ2-1; 10 positions agree with TRBD2. The CDR3 totals 19 residues. V was clipped by 0 bases and J by 3 bases; unmatched bases: 11. Germline loops: CDR1 SGHTA, CDR2 FQGNSA. The CDR3 bases are TGTGCCAGCAGCTTAGCGACCCAGCGGGGGGGTCCCCTCTACAATGAGCAGTTCTTC. Amino acids: CASSLATQRGGPLYNEQFF. The full variable domain, rest sourced from reference TRBV7-2 and TRBJ2-1, is GAGVSQSPSNKVTEKGKDVELRCDPISGHTALYWYRQSLGQGLEFLIYFQGNSAPDKSGLPSDRFSAERTGGSVSTLTIQRTQQEDSAVYLCASSLATQRGGPLYNEQFFGPGTRLTVL.

This chain joins TRBV7-9 and TRBJ2-3; a weak D match, TRBD2 (7 bases). V lost 0 bases to trimming and J lost 5 bases, with 15 bases between them. CDR1 is SEHNR and CDR2 is FQNEAQ in the germline V gene (reference sequence). The CDR3 covers 16 residues. The CDR3 DNA reads as TGTGCCAGCAGCTTAGCGGGGGGGCGAATCGAAGATACGCAGTATTTT. Protein product: CASSLAGGRIEDTQYF.

J is TRBJ2-1 and V is TRBV28; 8 bases line up with TRBD1. The tail of the sequence fits TRBJ2-7 better, so the J call may be wrong. The germline V gene encodes CDR1 MDHEN and CDR2 SYDVKM. CDR3 size: 14 residues. DNA of the CDR3: TGTGCCAGCAGTTTATGGCAGGGGGCGAATGAGCAGTACTTC. This gives the protein CASSLWQGANEQYF.